The present T cell receptor (beta chain) was sequenced within a study of T cell clonotyping in hematopoietic cell transplantation (dated by TCRdb to the early 2020s). About the study as a whole: A total of some 140 blood samples were gathered in the study from 30 to 35 consecutive transplant recipients along with their related donors. Recruitment of patients was conducted between September 2015 and early 2017, and follow-up was continued until late 2020 or death. Overall results and qualifications from the work: Recipient TCR diversity fell after transplant, with pathologically expanded clonotypes rising progressively from day 30 to day 180. Recipient repertoires showed only a small fraction of overlap with donor repertoires, and over 95% appeared de novo at the given depth. Inverse Simpson Index values from donors and from recipients before transplant predicted broader TCR repertoire diversity after transplant. The sample size was limited, and CD4 and CD8 repertoire contributions could not be separated because cells were not sorted.

Details on this clone: Its antigen specificity is not known. Base-call qualities are not available, and no considerably larger clone is one nucleotide away.

With the immunoSEQ assay, which is a bias-controlled multiplex PCR relying on V- and J-specific primers, TCR beta CDR3 regions were amplified from genomic DNA. A second PCR step added a proprietary barcode and Illumina adapter sequences to the CDR3 amplicons. CDR3 libraries were sequenced on an Illumina MiSeq instrument. Per the source publication's procedure: immunoSEQ Analyzer 3.0 was used for export and quality control, with R Bioconductor and Immunarch used for downstream analyses. Only productive rearrangements in the normalized downsampled data set were used to calculate repertoire metrics. In the normalized cohort, a clonotype counted as pathologically expanded if the clonotype was larger than 5 templates. Repertoire diversity was measured with the Inverse Simpson Index. To capture all clonotypes, the CMV-specificity analyses were run on the non-normalized data set. The immuneACCESS repertoire file appears here via TCRdb, limited to in-frame rearrangements. These files lack a portion of the clones; in checked studies, under half of the deficit traces to unresolved V genes, and the cause of the others is not known. The V and J calls and the clone size are those of that table, but D and trimming were determined from the DNA. Counted in this sample were approximately 30,000 clones; more than 90% of them appeared once. The biggest ten clones account for roughly 1.4% of the sample.

The CDR3 starts with the cysteine, ends with the phenylalanine, and has 16 residues. Here the CDR3 DNA is all that survives: 48 bases in frame from base 1. From the germline V gene (reference sequence), CDR1 is MNHEY and CDR2 is SMNVEV. The germline V end is reduced by 6 bases and the J end by 6 bases; junction bases left unmatched: 16. For TCR beta sequencing, blood samples came from the related transplant donors. Nuclei Lysis Solution was used to extract genomic DNA from fresh or cryopreserved unfractionated peripheral blood mononuclear cells. The TCR comes from a man between 45 and 60 years old in good health. Some clones in this sample may be carry-over from other donors' samples. The chain is encoded by TRBV27 joined to TRBJ2-7; the central 8 bases match TRBD2. What was sequenced was peripheral blood mononuclear cells. Here is the DNA: TGTGCCAGCAGAGCAGCCGGGACTAGTAATTCGGGCGAGCAGTACTTC. Its protein product is CASRAAGTSNSGEQYF.